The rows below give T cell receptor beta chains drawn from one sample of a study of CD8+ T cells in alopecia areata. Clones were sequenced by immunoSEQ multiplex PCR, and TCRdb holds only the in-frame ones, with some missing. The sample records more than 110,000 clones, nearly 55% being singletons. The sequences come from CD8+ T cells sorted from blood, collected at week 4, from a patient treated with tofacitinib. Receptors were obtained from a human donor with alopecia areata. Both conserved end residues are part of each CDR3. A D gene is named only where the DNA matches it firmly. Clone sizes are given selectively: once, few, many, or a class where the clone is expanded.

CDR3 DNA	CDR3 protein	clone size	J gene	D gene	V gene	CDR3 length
TGTGCCAGCAGCTCACAGGGGTTTGGCTACACCTTC	CASSSQGFGYTF	.	TRBJ1-2	TRBD1	TRBV13	12
TGTGCCAGCAGCTTGCCGCGGGAAGCTAACTATGGCTACACCTTC	CASSLPREANYGYTF	.	TRBJ1-2	.	TRBV7-9	15
TGTGCCAGCAGCTTAGGACTTAGCACAGATACGCAGTATTTT	CASSLGLSTDTQYF	few	TRBJ2-3	.	TRBV7-9	14
TGCAGCGTTGAAGATCCGGGACAGGTCTATGGCTACACCTTC	CSVEDPGQVYGYTF	few	TRBJ1-2	TRBD1	TRBV29-1	14
TGTGCCAGCAGGTCGACTCAGGGACTAGCGGGGAAAGAGACCCAGTACTTC	CASRSTQGLAGKETQYF	.	TRBJ2-5	TRBD2	TRBV2	17
TGCGCCAGCAGCTTGCTCGAGGGGGCCCAAGAGACCCAGTACTTC	CASSLLEGAQETQYF	.	TRBJ2-5	TRBD1	TRBV5-1	15
TGTGCCAGCAGTTCTGGGGGCCGACAAGAGACCCAGTACTTC	CASSSGGRQETQYF	few	TRBJ2-5	.	TRBV27	14
TGTGCCTGGAGTGTAGTCCCTAATGAAAAACTGTTTTTT	CAWSVVPNEKLFF	.	TRBJ1-4	.	TRBV30	13
TGTGCCAGCAGCCCATCCTCTCCTGACAATGAGCAGTTCTTC	CASSPSSPDNEQFF	few	TRBJ2-1	.	TRBV7-9	14
TGTGCCAGCACCTGGACAGGGGGCCACACTGAAGCTTTCTTT	CASTWTGGHTEAFF	.	TRBJ1-1	TRBD1	TRBV7-2	14
TGTGCCAGCAGCCCTCGGACGGTCTATGGCTACACCTTC	CASSPRTVYGYTF	.	TRBJ1-2	.	TRBV4-2	13
TGCGCCAGCAGCCAAGCGTTTTTCGTGGGAAATCAGCCCCAGCATTTT	CASSQAFFVGNQPQHF	few	TRBJ1-5	.	TRBV4-3	16
TGTGCCAGCAGCACCACGGACGGGAAAGAGACCCAGTACTTC	CASSTTDGKETQYF	.	TRBJ2-5	.	TRBV7-9	14
TGTGCCAGCAGTTACTCCACGGAGGCAGAGACCCAGTACTTC	CASSYSTEAETQYF	.	TRBJ2-5	.	TRBV6-5	14
TGCAGCGCCGAAACCCCCGTTTTTCCCTACGAGCAGTACTTC	CSAETPVFPYEQYF	.	TRBJ2-7	.	TRBV29-1	14